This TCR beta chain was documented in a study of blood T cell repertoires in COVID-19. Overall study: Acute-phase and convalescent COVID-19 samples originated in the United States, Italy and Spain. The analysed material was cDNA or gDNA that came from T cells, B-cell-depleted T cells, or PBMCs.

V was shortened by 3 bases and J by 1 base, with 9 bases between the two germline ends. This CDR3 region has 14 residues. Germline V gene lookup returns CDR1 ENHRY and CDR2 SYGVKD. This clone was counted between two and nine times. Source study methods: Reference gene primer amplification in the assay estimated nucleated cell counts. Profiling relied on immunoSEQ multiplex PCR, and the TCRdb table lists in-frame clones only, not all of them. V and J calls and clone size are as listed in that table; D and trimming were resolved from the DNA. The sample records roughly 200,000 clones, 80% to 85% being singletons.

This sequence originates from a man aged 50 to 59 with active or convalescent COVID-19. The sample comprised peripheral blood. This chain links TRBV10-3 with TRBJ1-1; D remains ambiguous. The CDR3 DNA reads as TGTGCCATCAGTGAAGAGACACCGAACACTGAAGCTTTCTTT. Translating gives CAISEETPNTEAFF.